This TCR beta chain was obtained from a study of type 1 regulatory T cells. In the study overall: This in vitro CD4 product, T-allo10, is enriched for Tr1 cells and alloantigen-specific.

Study observations and caveats: Type 1 regulatory T cells had a more restricted TCR repertoire than non-type 1 regulatory T cells.

Germline loops: CDR1 SNHLY, CDR2 FYNNEI. This CDR3 has 15 residues. V lost 1 base and J lost 4; bases outside the gene matches: 2. MiXCR, run by TCRdb on the reads, gives a single entry per CDR3 protein. This table holds about 65,000 distinct CDR3 sequences, roughly 49% found once. Remarks on this clonotype: Antigen unknown.

This rearrangement joins TRBV2 to TRBJ2-3; TRBD2 agrees at 10 bases. The source of this sequence is a human donor in good health. Sequencing was performed on cultured non-Tr1 T cells, either the whole culture or a sorted T cell fraction (not recorded which). The CDR3 sequence: CASSEDSGGADTQYF. CDR3 coding DNA: TGTGCCAGCAGTGAAGACAGCGGGGGGGCAGATACGCAGTATTTT.